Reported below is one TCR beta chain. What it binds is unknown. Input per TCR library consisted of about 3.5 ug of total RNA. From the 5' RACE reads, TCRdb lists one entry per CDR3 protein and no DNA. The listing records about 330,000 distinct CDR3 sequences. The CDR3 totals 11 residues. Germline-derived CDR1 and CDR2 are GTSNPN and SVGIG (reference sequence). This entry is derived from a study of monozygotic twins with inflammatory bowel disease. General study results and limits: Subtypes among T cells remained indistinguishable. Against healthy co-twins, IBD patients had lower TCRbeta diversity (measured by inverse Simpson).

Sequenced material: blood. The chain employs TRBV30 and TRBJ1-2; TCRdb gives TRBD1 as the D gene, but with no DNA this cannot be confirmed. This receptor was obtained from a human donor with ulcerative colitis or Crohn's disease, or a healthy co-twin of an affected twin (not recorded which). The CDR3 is CAWRTGGGYTF.